This TCR beta chain emerged from a study of T cells after posttransplantation cyclophosphamide. Germline CDR1 reads LGHNA; CDR2 reads YNFKEQ. The V and J ends lost 1 base and 3 bases, in that order; junction bases with no gene match: 8. The CDR3 loop spans 16 amino acids. The data were produced by immunoSEQ multiplex PCR, yet TCRdb's version contains in-frame clones alone and is incomplete. The repertoire consists of about 14,000 clones, none detected only once. There are many counts of this clone. The antigen is not known. Study observations and caveats: Donor-recipient repertoire similarity was low at 1-2 months, rising over year one. Recipient CMV seropositivity and CMV reactivation strongly tracked TRB clonality. TRB overlap between skin or GI tissue T cells and blood was limited.

Cyclophosphamide on days +3 and +4 followed busulfan-fludarabine conditioning and a marrow graft. The J gene is TRBJ2-7, the V gene TRBV4-2; 8 bases line up with TRBD2. This TCR was recovered from a female patient aged 40 to 50 who received an allogeneic stem cell transplant from a related donor, was CMV-positive, and had no GVHD. Among the T cells, some may be from the graft donor. Here the sequenced sample was PBMCs, taken 950 to 1,200 days after allogeneic stem cell transplant with posttransplant cyclophosphamide. CDR3 loop: CASSQGSGRGDYEQYF. In DNA form, the CDR3 reads TGTGCCAGCAGCCAAGGATCCGGGAGGGGTGACTACGAGCAGTACTTC.